This T cell receptor (beta chain) was found in a study of shared clonotypes between healthy human individuals. There are 16 residues in the CDR3. After removal of 7 bases from V and 5 bases from J, the junction contained 10 bases not matched to a gene. Germline V gene data show CDR1 as MDHEN and CDR2 as SYDVKM. This clone was observed once. The authors loaded about 0.2 ug DNA, 28,000 or so T cell genomes, into sorted-subset replicate PCRs. This table comes from immunoSEQ multiplex PCR, and its TCRdb copy is limited to in-frame clones, with some not included. Among around 2,000,000 clones listed, around 95% were seen once.

The rearrangement joins TRBV28 to TRBJ1-5; 11 positions match TRBD1. This TCR was sampled from a man younger than 30 in good health. Sequencing input: naive CD4+ T cells sorted from blood. Sample subset: CD45RA+ positively selected. CDR3 residues: CASTSPGQGAYQPQHF. The CDR3 DNA sequence: TGTGCCAGCACCTCCCCTGGACAGGGGGCATATCAGCCCCAGCATTTT.